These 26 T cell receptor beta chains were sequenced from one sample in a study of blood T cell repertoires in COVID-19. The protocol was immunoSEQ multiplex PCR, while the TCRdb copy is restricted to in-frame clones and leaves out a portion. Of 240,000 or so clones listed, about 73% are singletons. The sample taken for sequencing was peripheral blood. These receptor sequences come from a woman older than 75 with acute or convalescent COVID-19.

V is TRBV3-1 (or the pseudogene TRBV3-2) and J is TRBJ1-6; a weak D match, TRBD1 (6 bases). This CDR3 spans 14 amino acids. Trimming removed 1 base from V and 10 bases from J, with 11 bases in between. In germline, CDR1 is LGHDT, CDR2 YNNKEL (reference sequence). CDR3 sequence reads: CASSQGQGKSPLHF. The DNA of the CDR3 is TGTGCCAGCAGCCAAGGGCAGGGGAAATCACCCCTCCACTTT.

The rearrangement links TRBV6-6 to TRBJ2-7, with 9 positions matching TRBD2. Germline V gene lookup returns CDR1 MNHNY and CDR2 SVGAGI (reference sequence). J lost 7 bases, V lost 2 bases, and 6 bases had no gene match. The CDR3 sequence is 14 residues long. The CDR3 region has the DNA TGTGCCAGCAGTTACGAGGCTAGCGGGAATGAGCAGTACTTC. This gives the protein CASSYEASGNEQYF.

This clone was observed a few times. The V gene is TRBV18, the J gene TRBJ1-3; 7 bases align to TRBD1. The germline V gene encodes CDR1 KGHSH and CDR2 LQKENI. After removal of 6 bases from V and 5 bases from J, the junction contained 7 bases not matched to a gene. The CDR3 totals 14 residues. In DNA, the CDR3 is TGTGCCAGCTCCCCTGGACAGGCCAGAAACACCATATATTTT. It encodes CASSPGQARNTIYF.

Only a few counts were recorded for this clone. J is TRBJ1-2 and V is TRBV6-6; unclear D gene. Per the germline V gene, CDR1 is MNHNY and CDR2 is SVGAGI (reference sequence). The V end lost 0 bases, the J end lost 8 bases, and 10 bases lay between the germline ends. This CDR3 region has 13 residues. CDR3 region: CASSYSLDGGYTF. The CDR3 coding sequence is TGTGCCAGCAGTTACTCTCTAGATGGGGGCTACACCTTC.

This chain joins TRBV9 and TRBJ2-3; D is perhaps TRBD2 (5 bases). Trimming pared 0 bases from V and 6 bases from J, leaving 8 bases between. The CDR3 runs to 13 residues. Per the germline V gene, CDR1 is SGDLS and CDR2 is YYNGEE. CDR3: CASSVGGSDTQYF. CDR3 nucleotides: TGTGCCAGCAGCGTAGGAGGGTCCGATACGCAGTATTTT.

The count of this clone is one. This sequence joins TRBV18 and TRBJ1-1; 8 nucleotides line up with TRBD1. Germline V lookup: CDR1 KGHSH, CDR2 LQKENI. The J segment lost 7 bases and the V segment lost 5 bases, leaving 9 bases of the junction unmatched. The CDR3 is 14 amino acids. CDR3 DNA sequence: TGTGCCAGCTCAGGGGGACAGGCTTTGGGTGAAGCTTTCTTT. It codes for CASSGGQALGEAFF. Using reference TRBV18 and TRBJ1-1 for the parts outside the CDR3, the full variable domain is NAGVMQNPRHLVRRRGQEARLRCSPMKGHSHVYWYRQLPEEGLKFMVYLQKENIIDESGMPKERFSAEFPKEGPSILRIQQVVRGDSAAYFCASSGGQALGEAFFGQGTRLTVV.

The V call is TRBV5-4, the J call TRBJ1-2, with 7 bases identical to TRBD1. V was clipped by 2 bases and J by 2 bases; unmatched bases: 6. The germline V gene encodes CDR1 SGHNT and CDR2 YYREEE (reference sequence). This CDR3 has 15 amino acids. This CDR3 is CASSFAYRGNYGYTF. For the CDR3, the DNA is TGTGCCAGCAGCTTCGCCTACAGGGGAAACTATGGCTACACCTTC.

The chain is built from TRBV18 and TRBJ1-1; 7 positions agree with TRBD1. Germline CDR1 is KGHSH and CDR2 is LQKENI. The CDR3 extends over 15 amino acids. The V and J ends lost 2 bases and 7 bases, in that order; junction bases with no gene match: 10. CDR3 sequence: CASSPRLTGRDEAFF. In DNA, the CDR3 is TGTGCCAGCTCACCAAGATTGACAGGGAGAGATGAAGCTTTCTTT.

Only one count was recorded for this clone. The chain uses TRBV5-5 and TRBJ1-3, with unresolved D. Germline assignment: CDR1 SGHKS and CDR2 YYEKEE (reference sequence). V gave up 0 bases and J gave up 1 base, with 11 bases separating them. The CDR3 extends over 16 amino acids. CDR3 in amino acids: CASSLVRRGSGNTIYF. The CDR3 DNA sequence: TGTGCCAGCAGCTTGGTGCGCCGCGGGTCTGGAAACACCATATATTTT.

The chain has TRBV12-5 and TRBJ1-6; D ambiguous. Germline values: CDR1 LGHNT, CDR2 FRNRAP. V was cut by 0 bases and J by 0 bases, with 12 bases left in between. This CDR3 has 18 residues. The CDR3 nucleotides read TGTGCTAGTGGTTTGGTACGATACGGGAGCTCCTATAATTCACCCCTCCACTTT. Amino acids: CASGLVRYGSSYNSPLHF.

The CDR3 reads CASSQRAGSQETQYF. CDR3 bases: TGCGCCAGCAGCCAACGTGCGGGGTCACAAGAGACCCAGTACTTC. V is TRBV4-1 and J is TRBJ2-5, with D possibly being TRBD2 (6 bases). V lost 2 bases to trimming and J lost 2 bases, with 12 bases between them. CDR1 is MGHRA and CDR2 is YSYEKL in the germline V gene. The CDR3 spans 15 residues.

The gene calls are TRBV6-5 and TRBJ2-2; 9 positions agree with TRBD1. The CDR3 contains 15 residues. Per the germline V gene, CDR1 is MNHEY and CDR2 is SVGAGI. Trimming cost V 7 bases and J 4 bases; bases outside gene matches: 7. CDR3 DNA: TGTGCCAGCACCGAAAGACAGGGGGGCACCGGGGAGCTGTTTTTT. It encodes CASTERQGGTGELFF.

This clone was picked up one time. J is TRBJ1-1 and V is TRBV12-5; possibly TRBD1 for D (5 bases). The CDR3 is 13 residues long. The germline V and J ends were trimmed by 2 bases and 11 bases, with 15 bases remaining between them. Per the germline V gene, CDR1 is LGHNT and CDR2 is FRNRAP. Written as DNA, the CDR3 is TGTGCTAGTGGTTTGCCCCCCGGGGGTGAGGCTTTCTTT. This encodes CASGLPPGGEAFF. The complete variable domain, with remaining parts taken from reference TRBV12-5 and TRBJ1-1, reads DARVTQTPRHKVTEMGQEVTMRCQPILGHNTVFWYRQTMMQGLELLAYFRNRAPLDDSGMPKDRFSAEMPDATLATLKIQPSEPRDSAVYFCASGLPPGGEAFFGQGTRLTVV.

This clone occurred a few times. The CDR3 sequence is CASSYKGQGPYEQYF. CDR3 nucleotide sequence: TGTGCCAGCAGTTACAAGGGGCAGGGCCCCTACGAGCAGTACTTC. The J gene is TRBJ2-7, the V gene TRBV6-2 or TRBV6-3; D is perhaps TRBD1 (5 bases). V dropped 2 bases and J dropped 2 bases, with 13 bases sitting between them. This CDR3 comprises 15 residues. Per the germline V gene, CDR1 is MNHEY and CDR2 is SVGEGT.

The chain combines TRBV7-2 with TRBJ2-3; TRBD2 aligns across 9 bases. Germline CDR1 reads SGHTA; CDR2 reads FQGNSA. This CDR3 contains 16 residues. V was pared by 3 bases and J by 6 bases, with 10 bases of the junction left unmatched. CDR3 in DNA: TGTGCCAGCAGCTTTGGGGGGGGACTAGCACAGGATACGCAGTATTTT. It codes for CASSFGGGLAQDTQYF.

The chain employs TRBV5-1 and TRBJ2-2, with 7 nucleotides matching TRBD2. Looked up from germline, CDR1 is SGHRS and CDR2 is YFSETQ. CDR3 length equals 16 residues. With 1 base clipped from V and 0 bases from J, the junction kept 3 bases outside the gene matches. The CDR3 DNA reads TGCGCCAGCAGCTTGTATGGGGGGGCGAACACCGGGGAGCTGTTTTTT. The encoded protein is CASSLYGGANTGELFF.

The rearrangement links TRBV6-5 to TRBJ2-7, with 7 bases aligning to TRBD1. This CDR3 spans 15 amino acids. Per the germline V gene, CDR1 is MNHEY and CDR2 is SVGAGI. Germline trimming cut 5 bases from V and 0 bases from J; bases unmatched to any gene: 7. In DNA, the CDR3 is TGTGCCAGCAGTCGGGACAGAAGGGACTCCTACGAGCAGTACTTC. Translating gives CASSRDRRDSYEQYF.

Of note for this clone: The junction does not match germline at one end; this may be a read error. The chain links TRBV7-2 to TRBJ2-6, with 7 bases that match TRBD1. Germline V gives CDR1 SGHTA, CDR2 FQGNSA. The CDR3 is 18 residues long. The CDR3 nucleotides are TGTGCCAGCAGTTTAGACCCGGGACAGAGCTCTGGGGCCAACGTCCTGACTTTC. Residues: CASSLDPGQSSGANVLTF.

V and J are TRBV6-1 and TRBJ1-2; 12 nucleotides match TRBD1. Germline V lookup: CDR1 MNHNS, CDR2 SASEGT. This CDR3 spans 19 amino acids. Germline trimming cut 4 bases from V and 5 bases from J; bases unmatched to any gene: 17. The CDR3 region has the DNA TGTGCCAGCAGTGTCCTGGTTGGGACAGGGGGCGCCGGGGGGTATGGCTACACCTTC. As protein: CASSVLVGTGGAGGYGYTF.

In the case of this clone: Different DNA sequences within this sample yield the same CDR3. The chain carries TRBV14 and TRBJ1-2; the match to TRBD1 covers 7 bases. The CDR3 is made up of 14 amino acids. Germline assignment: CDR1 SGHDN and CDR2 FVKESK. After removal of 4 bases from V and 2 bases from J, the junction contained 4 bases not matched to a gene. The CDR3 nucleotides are TGTGCCAGCAGCCCCCACAGGGGAAACTATGGCTACACCTTC. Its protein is CASSPHRGNYGYTF.

This chain's CDR3 is CASRADRDTEAFF. CDR3 nucleotide sequence: TGTGCCAGCAGAGCTGACAGGGACACTGAAGCTTTCTTT. J is TRBJ1-1 and V is TRBV6-5; TRBD1 matches at 7 bases. The CDR3 spans 13 residues. V shed 6 bases, J shed 3 bases, and the junction held 4 bases outside the gene matches. Germline assignment: CDR1 MNHEY and CDR2 SVGAGI.

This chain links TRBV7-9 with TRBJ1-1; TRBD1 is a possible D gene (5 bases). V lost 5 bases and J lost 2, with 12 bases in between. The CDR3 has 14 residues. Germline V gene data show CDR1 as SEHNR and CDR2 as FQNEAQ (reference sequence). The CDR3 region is CASSPFGGNTEAFF. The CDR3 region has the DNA TGTGCCAGCAGCCCCTTCGGGGGAAACACTGAAGCTTTCTTT.

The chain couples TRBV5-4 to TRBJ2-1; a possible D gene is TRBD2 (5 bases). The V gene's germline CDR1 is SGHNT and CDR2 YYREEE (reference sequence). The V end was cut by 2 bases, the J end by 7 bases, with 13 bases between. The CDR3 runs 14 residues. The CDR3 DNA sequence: TGTGCCAGCAGCTTCGGTAGCGCGGAAAATGAGCAGTTCTTC. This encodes CASSFGSAENEQFF.

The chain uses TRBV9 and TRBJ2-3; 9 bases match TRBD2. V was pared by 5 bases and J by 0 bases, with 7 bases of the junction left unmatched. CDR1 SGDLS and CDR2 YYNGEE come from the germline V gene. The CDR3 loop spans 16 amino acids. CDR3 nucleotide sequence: TGTGCCAGCAGTACAAGCGGGGGGACTAGCACAGATACGCAGTATTTT. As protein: CASSTSGGTSTDTQYF. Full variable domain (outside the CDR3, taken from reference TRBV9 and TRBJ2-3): DSGVTQTPKHLITATGQRVTLRCSPRSGDLSVYWYQQSLDQGLQFLIQYYNGEERAKGNILERFSAQQFPDLHSELNLSSLELGDSALYFCASSTSGGTSTDTQYFGPGTRLTVL.

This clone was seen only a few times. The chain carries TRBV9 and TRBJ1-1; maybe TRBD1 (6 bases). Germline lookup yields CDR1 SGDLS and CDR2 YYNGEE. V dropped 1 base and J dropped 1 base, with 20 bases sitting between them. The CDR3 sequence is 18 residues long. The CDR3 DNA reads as TGTGCCAGCAGCGTACACGGGACAAGACTAATGGAGAACACTGAAGCTTTCTTT. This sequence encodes CASSVHGTRLMENTEAFF.

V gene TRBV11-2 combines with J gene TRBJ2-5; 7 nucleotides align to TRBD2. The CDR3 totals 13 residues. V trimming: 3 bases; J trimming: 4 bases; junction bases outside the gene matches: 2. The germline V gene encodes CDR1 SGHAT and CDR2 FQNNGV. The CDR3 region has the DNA TGTGCCAGCAGCTTCGCGGGAGCAGAGACCCAGTACTTC. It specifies CASSFAGAETQYF.